Below, 4 T cell receptor beta chains from the same sample are listed, as sequenced in a study of blood T cell repertoires in COVID-19 (TCRdb year 2020). The library came from the immunoSEQ multiplex PCR assay. The table comes from immuneACCESS by way of TCRdb, which keeps in-frame sequences with V and J called. Part of the clones is missing from these tables; in studies checked, under half for an unresolved V gene and the rest for unknown reasons. The sample yields 200,000 to 250,000 clones; roughly 80% were counted once. Less than 20% of the sample is held by the ten biggest clonotypes. The sequencing input was peripheral blood. These TCRs come from a man aged 25-40 years with active or convalescent COVID-19.

V and J are TRBV27 and TRBJ2-3; D is perhaps TRBD2 (7 bases). Germline CDR1 MNHEY, CDR2 SMNVEV (reference sequence). V shed 8 bases and J shed 2 bases, with 11 bases lying between them. The length of the CDR3 is 13 residues. The chain's CDR3 is CASGGAATDTQYF. CDR3 bases: TGTGCCAGCGGGGGGGCGGCCACAGATACGCAGTATTTT.

V is TRBV5-4 and J is TRBJ2-7; maybe TRBD2 (8 bases). Looked up from germline, CDR1 is SGHNT and CDR2 is YYREEE (reference sequence). Trimming pared 3 bases from V and 3 bases from J, leaving 19 bases between. The CDR3 extends over 16 amino acids. In DNA form, the CDR3 reads TGTGCCAGCAGCTCGGGGGGGACAGCGGGAGTCTACGAGCAGTACTTC. Protein product: CASSSGGTAGVYEQYF.

The chain employs TRBV4-2 and TRBJ2-1; perhaps TRBD1 as D (5 bases). V gave up 6 bases and J gave up 5 bases, with 20 bases separating them. The CDR3 has 16 residues. The germline CDR1 and CDR2 sequences are LGHNA and YNFKEQ. CDR3 region: CASRPQNRLGDNEQFF. The CDR3 DNA follows: TGTGCCAGCAGGCCACAAAACAGGCTAGGAGACAATGAGCAGTTCTTC.

The chain joins TRBV7-2 to TRBJ1-2, with 9 bases aligning to TRBD1. V lost 4 bases and J lost 8; bases outside the gene matches: 14. Germline assignment: CDR1 SGHTA and CDR2 FQGNSA. The CDR3 spans 16 residues. CDR3 DNA sequence: TGTGCCAGCAGCTCCTTTGGAGGGGGACAGGGTTGGGGCTACACCTTC. Its translation: CASSSFGGGQGWGYTF.